This T cell receptor beta chain stems from a study of shared clonotypes between healthy human individuals. Study summary: Per-donor plates numbered three CD4 naive, three CD4 memory, two CD8 naive and one CD8 memory.

Study results and limitations: Clonotypes shared by all four donors outscored non-shared clonotypes in generation probability. Rarefaction showed sorted-subset sequencing was incomplete despite large depth.

Details on this clone: Its antigen is not known. Other DNA sequences within the sample encode an identical CDR3.

CDR3 size: 12 residues. The V end was cut by 4 bases, the J end by 4 bases, with 8 bases between. Germline-derived CDR1 and CDR2 are MGHDK and SYGVNS. Naive CD8 populations comprised CD45RO-negative cells positively selected for CCR7, excluding terminally differentiated effector memory CD45RA+ cells. Assay used: immunoSEQ multiplex PCR; TCRdb lists only in-frame clones, some missing. The sample holds about 800,000 clones, around 96% seen once. The rearrangement joins TRBV25-1 to TRBJ2-7; unclear D gene. Sequences were obtained from naive CD8+ T cells sorted from blood. The receptor was derived from a man aged 25-45 years in good health. The CDR3: CASSVGSYEQYF. Written as DNA, the CDR3 is TGTGCCAGCAGTGTAGGGTCGTACGAGCAGTACTTC.